The 3 T cell receptor beta chains given below trace back to one sample, sequenced in a study of blood T cells in healthy people across ages. It was with a sample-barcoded 5' primer and a J-beta primer mix that a second PCR of roughly 7 to 12 cycles was run. TCRdb processed the 5' RACE reads anew with MiXCR; each CDR3 protein has one entry. The data show about 1,000,000 distinct CDR3 sequences, roughly 45% seen once. The sequenced sample consisted of blood. These receptors were collected from a woman aged 55-70 years in good health.

This clonotype was seen repeatedly, ten times or more. The chain has TRBV4-2 and TRBJ2-7, with a possible D match to TRBD2 (6 bases). Trimming took off 1 base at V and 2 bases at J, with 9 bases between the two ends. The CDR3 length is 14 residues. Per the germline V gene, CDR1 is LGHNA and CDR2 is YNFKEQ. The CDR3 bases are TGTGCCAGCAGCCAAGGGGCGGGAACCTACGAGCAGTACTTC. It encodes CASSQGAGTYEQYF.

The table lists this clonotype with a few counts. The chain is built from TRBV6-5 and TRBJ2-7; 12 bases match TRBD2. V was clipped by 6 bases and J by 0 bases; unmatched bases: 3. The CDR3 contains 15 residues. Germline V gene lookup returns CDR1 MNHEY and CDR2 SVGAGI. For the CDR3, the DNA is TGTGCCAGCAGGGGACTAGCGGGTAGCTCCTACGAGCAGTACTTC. It yields the protein CASRGLAGSSYEQYF.

V usage is TRBV2 and J usage is TRBJ2-7; maybe TRBD2 (5 bases). V lost 10 bases, J lost 7 bases, and 23 bases lay in between. Germline V gene data show CDR1 as SNHLY and CDR2 as FYNNEI. CDR3 length: 14 amino acids. The CDR3 is CAKAAGTDYNEQYF. The CDR3 nucleotides read TGTGCCAAAGCCGCCGGTACCGACTACAATGAGCAGTACTTC.